Below, 13 T cell receptor beta chains from the same sample are listed, as sequenced in a study of OX40 agonist ivuxolimab in advanced cancers. The protocol was immunoSEQ multiplex PCR, while the TCRdb copy is restricted to in-frame clones and leaves out a portion. The sample has 8,500 to 14,000 clones, more than 60% seen once. Source: CD4+ or CD8+ T cells sorted from blood, taken in a trial of the OX40 agonist ivuxolimab. Every receptor here comes from an adult with an advanced solid tumor such as melanoma, head and neck, liver or kidney cancer.

This clone was recorded only once. The chain has TRBV10-3 and TRBJ2-7, with D perhaps TRBD2 (5 bases). Germline assignment: CDR1 ENHRY and CDR2 SYGVKD. Trimming pared 4 bases from V and 4 bases from J, leaving 11 bases between. CDR3 length: 13 residues. The CDR3 loop is CAISGTSVYEQYF. Written as DNA, the CDR3 is TGTGCCATCAGTGGGACTTCGGTATACGAGCAGTACTTC.

The chain recombines TRBV18 with TRBJ2-2; D is uncertain. Trimming pared 2 bases from V and 1 base from J, leaving 11 bases between. Looked up from germline, CDR1 is KGHSH and CDR2 is LQKENI. This CDR3 is 16 amino acids long. The CDR3 DNA sequence: TGTGCCAGCTCACCATCGCGACACCTGAACACCGGGGAGCTGTTTTTT. Its protein is CASSPSRHLNTGELFF. The full variable domain, its missing parts supplied by reference TRBV18 and TRBJ2-2, is NAGVMQNPRHLVRRRGQEARLRCSPMKGHSHVYWYRQLPEEGLKFMVYLQKENIIDESGMPKERFSAEFPKEGPSILRIQQVVRGDSAAYFCASSPSRHLNTGELFFGEGSRLTVL.

The chain recombines TRBV29-1 with TRBJ1-1; weak D call: TRBD1 (5 bases). The CDR3 is made up of 15 amino acids. CDR1 is SQVTM, CDR2 ANQGSEA, per germline. Trimming left V 5 bases short and J 0 bases short, with 16 bases between. Here the CDR3 DNA reads TGCAGCGTTAAACCCCGACAGCTGATGAACACTGAAGCTTTCTTT. Translated: CSVKPRQLMNTEAFF.

The CDR3 sequence: CASSSETSGQIYNEQFF. The CDR3 DNA is TGTGCCAGCAGTTCGGAGACTAGCGGGCAGATTTACAATGAGCAGTTCTTC. The genes are TRBV28 and TRBJ2-1; TRBD2 matches at 10 bases. With V trimmed by 4 bases and J by 4 bases, 10 bases remained unmatched. This CDR3 is built from 17 residues. Germline-derived CDR1 and CDR2 are MDHEN and SYDVKM. The full variable domain, with the rest looked up from reference TRBV28 and TRBJ2-1, is DVKVTQSSRYLVKRTGEKVFLECVQDMDHENMFWYRQDPGLGLRLIYFSYDVKMKEKGDIPEGYSVSREKKERFSLILESASTNQTSMYLCASSSETSGQIYNEQFFGPGTRLTVL.

This clone was recorded a few times. The chain uses TRBV14 and TRBJ1-1; D may be TRBD1 (5 bases). The CDR3 contains 13 residues. Germline loops: CDR1 SGHDN, CDR2 FVKESK. With 4 bases removed from V and 1 base from J, the gap between germline ends came to 7 bases. Here the CDR3 DNA reads TGTGCCAGCAGCCGAACAGGGAACACTGAAGCTTTCTTT. Its translation: CASSRTGNTEAFF.

The rearrangement joins TRBV29-1 to TRBJ2-7; either TRBD1 or TRBD2 may fit D (6 bases each). The CDR3 is made up of 13 amino acids. V was pared by 4 bases and J by 4 bases, with 14 bases between. Germline V gene lookup returns CDR1 SQVTM and CDR2 ANQGSEA. The CDR3 sequence: CSVVGGAVYEQYF. The CDR3 DNA follows: TGCAGCGTTGTGGGGGGCGCGGTTTACGAGCAGTACTTC.

This rearrangement joins TRBV4-2 to TRBJ1-4; 8 nucleotides match TRBD1. Trimming removed 4 bases from V and 4 bases from J; junction bases left unmatched: 8. This CDR3 has 16 residues. The germline gives CDR1 LGHNA, CDR2 YNFKEQ. The CDR3: CASSPTGGAGNEKLFF. The CDR3 bases are TGTGCCAGCAGCCCAACAGGGGGAGCGGGTAATGAAAAACTGTTTTTT.

The V gene is TRBV5-1, the J gene TRBJ2-5, with D possibly TRBD1 on 6 matching bases. This CDR3 comprises 18 residues. The V end was cut by 2 bases, the J end by 1 base, with 21 bases between. Germline-derived CDR1 and CDR2 are SGHRS and YFSETQ. CDR3 residues: CASSFGRQIGQIQETQYF. For the CDR3, the DNA is TGCGCCAGCAGCTTTGGCCGACAAATAGGACAGATCCAAGAGACCCAGTACTTC.

This chain links TRBV21-1 with TRBJ1-4; TRBD1, the table's D call, lacks a check against the DNA. TRBV21-1 is a pseudogene. The CDR3 is made up of 18 amino acids. CDR3 DNA: TGTGCCAGCAGCAAAACTAGGACAGGGGCCACTCTTGATGAAAAACTGTTTTTT. Protein sequence: CASSKTRTGATLDEKLFF.

The chain couples TRBV4-1 to TRBJ1-1; possibly TRBD1 for D (5 bases). Trimming removed 2 bases from V and 0 bases from J, with 10 bases in between. CDR1 is MGHRA, CDR2 YSYEKL, per germline. The CDR3 sequence is 15 residues long. The CDR3 reads CASSQTGTVNTEAFF. CDR3 nucleotide sequence: TGCGCCAGCAGCCAAACCGGGACGGTGAACACTGAAGCTTTCTTT.

This rearrangement joins TRBV29-1 to TRBJ2-2; 8 positions agree with TRBD1. The CDR3 consists of 15 residues. CDR1 and CDR2 (germline): SQVTM, ANQGSEA. The V gene end was trimmed by 6 bases and the J gene end by 1 base; junction bases not matched to a gene: 7. The CDR3 sequence: CSVNPGTGNTGELFF. CDR3 DNA: TGCAGCGTAAATCCCGGGACAGGGAACACCGGGGAGCTGTTTTTT.

The table lists this clone with a few counts. This rearrangement joins TRBV6-5 to TRBJ2-5, with D tentatively TRBD1 or TRBD2 (6 bases each). The germline CDR1 and CDR2 sequences are MNHEY and SVGAGI. Trimming pared 10 bases from V and 5 bases from J, leaving 17 bases between. The CDR3 spans 13 residues. The CDR3 coding sequence is TGTGCCACTAGGGGGGATGGGGCTGAGACCCAGTACTTC. Translating gives CATRGDGAETQYF.

The rearrangement links TRBV23-1 to TRBJ1-5, with unresolved D. TRBV23-1 is an ORF for which the function is uncertain. CDR3 length: 15 amino acids. V shed 4 bases and J shed 9 bases, with 19 bases lying between them. CDR3: CASSLYGLPRGPQHF. DNA for the CDR3: TGCGCCAGCAGTCTATACGGGTTGCCGAGAGGGCCCCAGCATTTT.